This T cell receptor beta chain is from a study of cytomegalovirus exposure and HLA in healthy donors. This clone occurred a few times. Its antigen remains unknown. General study findings and limits: Productive status was seen about 90% or about 30% of the time for most TCR beta V segments in an earlier analysis. In a later analysis, specific HLA alleles were associated with 15,000 to 20,000 TCR beta sequences at a 0.05 false discovery rate.

The CDR3 has 18 amino acids. The germline V gene encodes CDR1 MNHGY and CDR2 SVAAGI. V lost 0 bases, J lost 1 base, and 11 bases stayed unmatched. The PCR made use of 60 Vbeta and 13 Jbeta primers. Per the original methods: Some 9.9 million of 80 million or so unique TCR beta chains were shared, per a later count. Sequencing was performed with immunoSEQ multiplex PCR; in TCRdb, only in-frame clones are kept and a portion is missing. V and J calls plus clone size are reproduced from that table; the DNA served to infer D and trimming. This table holds roughly 180,000 clones, 81% found once. The sequenced sample consisted of PBMCs. This clonotype was obtained from a woman in her late teens or twenties in good health and CMV-seropositive. The gene calls are TRBV6-9 and TRBJ1-1; 7 bases are shared with TRBD1. The CDR3 sequence: CASSYSIEGPGGNTEAFF. For the CDR3, the DNA is TGTGCCAGCAGTTATTCGATCGAGGGCCCAGGGGGGAACACTGAAGCTTTCTTT.